This TCR beta chain originates from a study of spatial heterogeneity in lung cancer. About the study: Mean representation of each unique TCR and UMI combination in the raw reads exceeded ten occurrences.

This clonotype was recorded many times. The CDR3 consists of 14 residues. CDR1 is SEHNR, CDR2 FQNEAQ, per germline (reference sequence). V lost 5 bases and J lost 1, with 8 bases in between. TCRdb reanalysed the 5' RACE reads using MiXCR and keeps one entry per CDR3 protein. The top ten hold 6.8% of the sample, which has some 80,000 distinct CDR3 sequences, about 8% seen once. The time point here: sample taken at primary tumor resection. Samples came from 60 to 75 TRACERx patients with untreated early-stage lung cancer. The source is a male donor with early-stage non-small cell lung cancer. This chain connects TRBV7-9 to TRBJ2-2; D gene ambiguous. The sample in question was PBMCs, obtained at surgery. Written as DNA, the CDR3 is TGTGCCAGCAGCCCCCAGGAGAACACCGGGGAGCTGTTTTTT. Its translation: CASSPQENTGELFF.